These 20 T cell receptor beta chains originate from one sample sequenced in a study of cytomegalovirus exposure and HLA in healthy donors. Primers included in the PCR were 60 Vbeta and 13 Jbeta primers. Only in-frame clones appear in the TCRdb table, and some are missing; sequencing was by immunoSEQ multiplex PCR. The repertoire has approximately 210,000 clones, nearly 80% of them found once; the top ten carry less than 2%. Material for sequencing was PBMCs. All receptors come from a male donor in good health and CMV-seronegative.

The chain has TRBV28 and TRBJ1-5; a weak D match, TRBD1 (5 bases). From germline, CDR1 is MDHEN and CDR2 SYDVKM. The CDR3 length is 15 residues. V lost 3 bases and J 2 bases, leaving 11 bases between the germline ends. The CDR3, as DNA: TGTGCCAGCAGTTTCGGGGGTGTCGGCAATCAGCCCCAGCATTTT. Its translation: CASSFGGVGNQPQHF.

Comment on this clone: Mismatch with germline at one junction end may stem from a read error. The V call is TRBV7-9, the J call TRBJ1-2; D is unclear. The germline V gene has CDR1 SEHNR and CDR2 FQNEAQ (reference sequence). The CDR3 has 16 amino acids. The CDR3 reads CSSSSDAGGRNYGYTF. As DNA, the CDR3 is TGTTCCAGCAGCTCAGACGCAGGAGGGCGGAACTATGGCTACACCTTC.

A few counts support this clone. The V and J genes are TRBV27 and TRBJ2-7; 9 bases align to TRBD2. This CDR3 spans 15 amino acids. Germline V gene lookup returns CDR1 MNHEY and CDR2 SMNVEV (reference sequence). Trimming took 6 bases from V and 0 from J; bases not matched to a gene: 6. The CDR3 sequence is CASRLAGPSSYEQYF. In DNA, the CDR3 is TGTGCCAGCAGACTAGCGGGCCCGAGCTCCTACGAGCAGTACTTC.

The J gene is TRBJ2-2, the V gene TRBV6-5; TRBD1 matches 8 bases. The CDR3 spans 14 residues. J gave up 8 bases and V 2 bases, and 4 bases lay outside the gene matches. Germline lookup yields CDR1 MNHEY and CDR2 SVGAGI. CDR3 residues: CASSYATGVGELFF. The CDR3 DNA reads TGTGCCAGCAGTTACGCGACAGGGGTGGGGGAGCTGTTTTTT.

V is TRBV7-9 and J is TRBJ2-2, with TRBD1 matching over 9 bases. The length of the CDR3 is 15 residues. CDR1 and CDR2 from the germline V gene are SEHNR and FQNEAQ (reference sequence). V shed 4 bases and J 3 bases; nucleotides not matched to a gene: 3. The CDR3: CASSWRTGDTGELFF. The DNA for the CDR3 is TGTGCCAGCAGCTGGAGGACAGGGGACACCGGGGAGCTGTTTTTT.

V and J are TRBV18 and TRBJ1-3; the match to TRBD1 covers 9 bases. V shed 8 bases, J shed 0 bases, and the junction held 8 bases outside the gene matches. Germline-derived CDR1 and CDR2 are KGHSH and LQKENI. The CDR3 has 16 amino acids. The CDR3 reads CASLGQGLYSGNTIYF. The CDR3 region has the DNA TGTGCCAGCCTGGGACAGGGCCTGTACTCTGGAAACACCATATATTTT. Variable domain in full (rest from reference TRBV18 and TRBJ1-3): NAGVMQNPRHLVRRRGQEARLRCSPMKGHSHVYWYRQLPEEGLKFMVYLQKENIIDESGMPKERFSAEFPKEGPSILRIQQVVRGDSAAYFCASLGQGLYSGNTIYFGEGSWLTVV.

This chain uses TRBV19 with TRBJ2-1; TRBD1 aligns across 9 bases. This CDR3 is 14 amino acids long. Per the germline V gene, CDR1 is LNHDA and CDR2 is SQIVND (reference sequence). Losses at the gene ends were 5 bases for V and 8 bases for J; bases not matched to a gene: 7. CDR3 protein: CASSWGQGVDEQFF. The CDR3, as DNA: TGTGCCAGTAGTTGGGGACAGGGCGTAGATGAGCAGTTCTTC.

The J gene is TRBJ1-2, the V gene TRBV9; D is ambiguous. Trimming pared 0 bases from V and 0 bases from J, leaving 18 bases between. The CDR3 extends over 18 amino acids. Germline assignment: CDR1 SGDLS and CDR2 YYNGEE. CDR3 sequence reads: CASSVATQVPSANYGYTF. Here the CDR3 DNA reads TGTGCCAGCAGCGTAGCTACCCAGGTGCCGTCAGCTAACTATGGCTACACCTTC.

This chain connects TRBV28 to TRBJ1-1; a possible D gene is TRBD1 (6 bases). The CDR3 is made up of 15 amino acids. V was clipped by 2 bases and J by 1 base, with 11 bases between them. Germline V gene lookup returns CDR1 MDHEN and CDR2 SYDVKM. The CDR3 DNA follows: TGTGCCAGCAGTTTAAGGGACACCAAGAACACTGAAGCTTTCTTT. The encoded protein is CASSLRDTKNTEAFF.

The chain recombines TRBV7-2 with TRBJ2-3, with a weak D call TRBD1 (6 bases). This CDR3 contains 17 residues. Trimming took off 8 bases at V and 2 bases at J, with 23 bases between the two ends. Germline V gene lookup returns CDR1 SGHTA and CDR2 FQGNSA. The CDR3 loop is CASARTGGQQFTDTQYF. The CDR3 DNA reads TGTGCCAGCGCCCGAACTGGGGGACAACAGTTCACAGATACGCAGTATTTT.

The chain has TRBV30 and TRBJ2-5; D is possibly TRBD1 (6 bases). Trimming shortened V by 2 bases and J by 3 bases, and 10 bases separated the two germline ends. Germline V gene data show CDR1 as GTSNPN and CDR2 as SVGIG (reference sequence). The CDR3 length is 13 residues. For the CDR3, the DNA is TGTGCCTGGAGTAGGACAGTAAAAGAGACCCAGTACTTC. Its translation is CAWSRTVKETQYF.

With respect to this clone: The same CDR3 also results from other DNA sequences found in this sample. This chain uses TRBV9 with TRBJ2-7; possible D gene TRBD2, 6 bases. Germline assignment: CDR1 SGDLS and CDR2 YYNGEE. This CDR3 is built from 14 residues. Trimming stripped 7 bases from V and 4 bases from J, with 18 bases between. CDR3 in DNA: TGTGCCAGCTCAGGGACGGGAGCAGGTTACGAGCAGTACTTC. It encodes CASSGTGAGYEQYF.

The rearrangement joins TRBV2 to TRBJ1-3, with TRBD1 matching over 7 bases. The CDR3 sequence is 15 residues long. Losses at the gene ends were 6 bases for V and 4 bases for J; bases not matched to a gene: 9. In germline, CDR1 is SNHLY, CDR2 FYNNEI. The DNA of the CDR3 is TGTGCCAGCAGCCGCGACAGGGAAGTAGGAAACACCATATATTTT. Residues: CASSRDREVGNTIYF.

This chain joins TRBV30 and TRBJ2-6, with D possibly being TRBD2 (5 bases). The V gene's germline CDR1 is GTSNPN and CDR2 SVGIG (reference sequence). The CDR3 extends over 18 amino acids. Trimming removed 4 bases from V and 0 bases from J, with 19 bases in between. Written as DNA, the CDR3 is TGTGCCTGGAAGTGGGGAGCCATGGTGGGCTCTGGGGCCAACGTCCTGACTTTC. Encoded protein: CAWKWGAMVGSGANVLTF.

V is TRBV7-3 and J is TRBJ2-3, with TRBD2 as a possible D gene (5 bases). The CDR3 runs to 13 residues. Germline lookup yields CDR1 SGHTA and CDR2 FQGTGA. V gave up 3 bases and J gave up 11 bases, with 15 bases separating them. CDR3 protein: CASSFTWEQQQYF. The CDR3, as DNA: TGTGCCAGCAGCTTCACCTGGGAGCAGCAGCAGTATTTT.

J is TRBJ2-1 and V is TRBV30, with 10 positions matching TRBD1. The germline V gene encodes CDR1 GTSNPN and CDR2 SVGIG (reference sequence). After removal of 6 bases from V and 6 bases from J, the junction contained 8 bases not matched to a gene. The CDR3 contains 14 residues. Written as DNA, the CDR3 is TGTGCCTGCTCAGACAGGGGGCAAAGCAATGAGCAGTTCTTC. Protein sequence: CACSDRGQSNEQFF. The whole variable domain, filled in from reference TRBV30 and TRBJ2-1, reads SQTIHQWPATLVQPVGSPLSLECTVEGTSNPNLYWYRQAAGRGLQLLFYSVGIGQISSEVPQNLSASRPQDRQFILSSKKLLLSDSGFYLCACSDRGQSNEQFFGPGTRLTVL.

The rearrangement uses TRBV28 and TRBJ2-7; TRBD1 agrees at 8 bases. The CDR3 is made up of 14 amino acids. Germline V gene sequence: CDR1 MDHEN, CDR2 SYDVKM. Trimming removed 3 bases from V and 8 bases from J; junction bases left unmatched: 9. The CDR3, as DNA: TGTGCCAGCAGTTTCCGGACAGGGAGTGTACAGCAGTACTTC. Protein: CASSFRTGSVQQYF.

This clone was observed a few times. The genes are TRBV29-1 and TRBJ2-7; 7 nucleotides line up with TRBD1. Germline assignment: CDR1 SQVTM and CDR2 ANQGSEA. J was trimmed by 2 bases and V by 7 bases; bases with no gene match: 5. The CDR3 is made up of 12 amino acids. CDR3 nucleotides: TGCAGCGCCCGGACAGGTCCCTACGAGCAGTACTTC. This translates into CSARTGPYEQYF.

The genes are TRBV27 and TRBJ2-2; D perhaps matches TRBD2 (7 bases). The CDR3 runs 14 residues. V lost 7 bases and J lost 5, with 14 bases in between. Per germline, CDR1 MNHEY and CDR2 SMNVEV (reference sequence). CDR3 region: CASMGGPWTGELFF. In nucleotides, the CDR3 is TGTGCCAGCATGGGGGGGCCGTGGACCGGGGAGCTGTTTTTT.

This clone was recorded a few times. The rearrangement uses TRBV30 and TRBJ1-2, with TRBD1 matching over 8 bases. After removal of 4 bases from V and 8 bases from J, the junction contained 12 bases not matched to a gene. Germline CDR1 reads GTSNPN; CDR2 reads SVGIG (reference sequence). The CDR3 totals 14 residues. CDR3: CAWTPWQGAGGYTF. In DNA, the CDR3 is TGTGCCTGGACCCCCTGGCAGGGGGCGGGAGGCTACACCTTC.